The next 32 T cell receptor beta chains were all read from a single sample in a study of OX40 agonist ivuxolimab in advanced cancers. Clones were sequenced by immunoSEQ multiplex PCR, and TCRdb holds only the in-frame ones, with some missing. The sample lists tens of thousands of clones, 80% to 90% occurring once. The starting material was CD4+ or CD8+ T cells sorted from blood, obtained in a trial of the OX40 agonist ivuxolimab. These receptor sequences come from an adult with an advanced solid tumor such as melanoma, head and neck, liver or kidney cancer.

This clone came up a few times. The chain couples TRBV5-1 to TRBJ2-3; a weak D match, TRBD2 (6 bases). The CDR3 is 16 amino acids. Germline CDR1 SGHRS, CDR2 YFSETQ. Deletions cut 0 bases from V and 0 bases from J, with 11 bases between. The CDR3 DNA reads TGCGCCAGCAGCTTGGCCCAGCGGGCCAGCACAGATACGCAGTATTTT. Amino acid sequence: CASSLAQRASTDTQYF.

The table lists this clone with a count of one. This sequence joins TRBV5-6 and TRBJ1-1; 8 bases agree with TRBD1. The CDR3 contains 17 residues. The junction had 10 bases not matched to a gene; V was cut back by 2 bases and J by 1 base. Looked up from germline, CDR1 is SGHDT and CDR2 is YYEEEE. The CDR3 sequence: CASSFGTGRSTNTEAFF. The CDR3 coding sequence is TGTGCCAGCAGCTTCGGGACAGGCCGAAGCACGAACACTGAAGCTTTCTTT.

The J gene is TRBJ2-5, the V gene TRBV5-5; D perhaps matches TRBD1 (6 bases). CDR3 size: 13 residues. Trimming shortened V by 2 bases and J by 3 bases, and 8 bases separated the two germline ends. Germline V gene data show CDR1 as SGHKS and CDR2 as YYEKEE (reference sequence). The CDR3 DNA reads TGTGCCAGCAGCTTTAACAGGGAAGAGACCCAGTACTTC. Its translation: CASSFNREETQYF.

The chain carries TRBV7-2 and TRBJ2-7, with D maybe TRBD1 (6 bases). Trimming removed 4 bases at V and 3 bases at J, with 10 bases between. Germline V gene sequence: CDR1 SGHTA, CDR2 FQGNSA. The CDR3 runs 13 residues. The CDR3 nucleotides are TGTGCCAGCAGCTCAGGACAGAGCTACGAGCAGTACTTC. The encoded protein is CASSSGQSYEQYF.

The table lists this clone with a count of one. Distinct nucleotide sequences in the sample also encode this CDR3. This chain connects TRBV30 to TRBJ1-1, with 8 bases matching TRBD1. The CDR3 runs to 13 residues. Losses at the gene ends were 8 bases for V and 1 base for J; bases not matched to a gene: 6. Germline CDR1 is GTSNPN and CDR2 is SVGIG (reference sequence). In DNA, the CDR3 is TGTGCCGGAAACGACAGGGGGAACACTGAAGCTTTCTTT. Translation: CAGNDRGNTEAFF. The complete variable domain, with remaining parts taken from reference TRBV30 and TRBJ1-1, reads SQTIHQWPATLVQPVGSPLSLECTVEGTSNPNLYWYRQAAGRGLQLLFYSVGIGQISSEVPQNLSASRPQDRQFILSSKKLLLSDSGFYLCAGNDRGNTEAFFGQGTRLTVV.

V and J are TRBV9 and TRBJ2-3; TRBD2 matches 7 bases. V lost 0 bases to trimming and J lost 6 bases; unmatched junction nucleotides: 4. This CDR3 contains 14 residues. The V gene's germline CDR1 is SGDLS and CDR2 YYNGEE. CDR3 bases: TGTGCCAGCAGCGTAGGGGCCGGGGGGGATACGCAGTATTTT. It specifies CASSVGAGGDTQYF.

Regarding this clone: Other DNA sequences within the sample encode an identical CDR3. The V call is TRBV6-5, the J call TRBJ1-5, with unresolved D. The germline gives CDR1 MNHEY, CDR2 SVGAGI. The length of the CDR3 is 14 residues. V shed 0 bases and J shed 2 bases, with 5 bases lying between them. DNA of the CDR3: TGTGCCAGCAGTTACTCCGGCGGCAATCAGCCCCAGCATTTT. This codes for CASSYSGGNQPQHF.

V and J are TRBV18 and TRBJ1-1; no clear D. Trimming shortened V by 3 bases and J by 0 bases, and 8 bases separated the two germline ends. Germline V CDR1 and CDR2: KGHSH, LQKENI. The CDR3 spans 14 residues. As DNA, the CDR3 is TGTGCCAGCTCACCTTTGGCCCTGAACACTGAAGCTTTCTTT. Its translation: CASSPLALNTEAFF.

The chain links TRBV19 to TRBJ2-3, with 7 bases identical to TRBD1. The CDR3 consists of 15 residues. V shed 4 bases and J 2 bases; nucleotides not matched to a gene: 6. Germline CDR1 reads LNHDA; CDR2 reads SQIVND (reference sequence). The CDR3 DNA follows: TGTGCCAGTAGTACCGGGACAGAGAACACAGATACGCAGTATTTT. The encoded protein is CASSTGTENTDTQYF.

V and J are TRBV7-6 and TRBJ2-2, with D unresolved. This CDR3 has 15 residues. Looked up from germline, CDR1 is SGHVS and CDR2 is FNYEAQ. V was cut by 3 bases and J by 7 bases, with 15 bases left in between. CDR3: CASSFTELANGELFF. The CDR3 DNA is TGTGCCAGCAGCTTTACCGAATTGGCAAACGGGGAGCTGTTTTTT.

The rearrangement uses TRBV30 and TRBJ2-1; 10 nucleotides agree with TRBD1. J lost 5 bases, V lost 2 bases, and 3 bases had no gene match. CDR3 length equals 14 residues. Germline CDR1 reads GTSNPN; CDR2 reads SVGIG (reference sequence). CDR3 residues: CAWSSGTGDNEQFF. In nucleotides, the CDR3 is TGTGCCTGGAGTTCCGGGACAGGGGACAATGAGCAGTTCTTC. Full variable domain (remainder filled in from reference TRBV30 and TRBJ2-1): SQTIHQWPATLVQPVGSPLSLECTVEGTSNPNLYWYRQAAGRGLQLLFYSVGIGQISSEVPQNLSASRPQDRQFILSSKKLLLSDSGFYLCAWSSGTGDNEQFFGPGTRLTVL.

V is TRBV5-4 and J is TRBJ2-5, with 7 bases identical to TRBD2. This CDR3 region has 16 residues. Germline CDR1 reads SGHNT; CDR2 reads YYREEE (reference sequence). Trimming removed 4 bases from V and 5 bases from J; junction bases left unmatched: 14. The CDR3 nucleotides are TGTGCCAGCAGCCCCGCGGGGCAGCAGGGAGGGGAGACCCAGTACTTC. It codes for CASSPAGQQGGETQYF. Drawing the rest from reference TRBV5-4 and TRBJ2-5, the complete variable domain is ETGVTQSPTHLIKTRGQQVTLRCSSQSGHNTVSWYQQALGQGPQFIFQYYREEENGRGNFPPRFSGLQFPNYSSELNVNALELDDSALYLCASSPAGQQGGETQYFGPGTRLLVL.

The chain has TRBV9 and TRBJ2-1; 15 bases fit TRBD2. Germline V gene sequence: CDR1 SGDLS, CDR2 YYNGEE. Trimming at V came to 4 bases and at J to 3 bases, leaving 11 bases not matched to a gene. CDR3 length: 19 amino acids. CDR3 sequence (DNA): TGTGCCAGCAGCTTGAGGGGACTAGCGGGGGGAAAGAACTACAATGAGCAGTTCTTC. Protein sequence: CASSLRGLAGGKNYNEQFF.

This clone was recorded once. V and J are TRBV9 and TRBJ1-3; no firm D call. The CDR3 is 15 amino acids. The V and J ends lost 0 bases and 2 bases respectively, with 9 bases between them. Germline-derived CDR1 and CDR2 are SGDLS and YYNGEE. DNA for the CDR3: TGTGCCAGCAGCGTAGGTGCAGATCCTGGAAACACCATATATTTT. This codes for CASSVGADPGNTIYF.

The CDR3 DNA follows: TGTGCCAGCAGCACTAAGAGGGCAGATGAAAAACTGTTTTTT. As protein: CASSTKRADEKLFF. The rearrangement links TRBV7-9 to TRBJ1-4, with no clear D. The ends were cut back, 5 bases at V and 6 bases at J, with 13 bases in the middle. The germline V gene encodes CDR1 SEHNR and CDR2 FQNEAQ (reference sequence). The CDR3 extends over 14 amino acids.

Only one count was recorded for this clone. The rearrangement uses TRBV6-5 and TRBJ2-5; D may be TRBD1 (5 bases). TRBJ2-7 explains the end of the DNA better; the J call may be wrong. The CDR3 has 14 residues. CDR1 and CDR2 from the germline V gene are MNHEY and SVGAGI. CDR3 coding DNA: TGTGCCAGCACCCCTACCGGCAGGGCCTACGAGCAGTACTTC. Its protein product is CASTPTGRAYEQYF.

The CDR3 DNA reads as TGTGCCAGCAGTGAAGCTGGACAACAATATGGCTACACCTTC. Encoded protein: CASSEAGQQYGYTF. The chain is built from TRBV2 and TRBJ1-2; D possibly corresponds to TRBD1 (5 bases). Trimming removed 0 bases at V and 5 bases at J, with 10 bases between. The germline V gene has CDR1 SNHLY and CDR2 FYNNEI. The CDR3 sequence is 14 residues long.

The V gene is TRBV5-4, the J gene TRBJ1-3; no firm D call. Germline values: CDR1 SGHNT, CDR2 YYREEE (reference sequence). CDR3 length: 15 residues. V gave up 0 bases and J gave up 2 bases, with 9 bases separating them. In DNA form, the CDR3 reads TGTGCCAGCAGCTTGGGCCAGTTTACTGGAAACACCATATATTTT. Its protein is CASSLGQFTGNTIYF.

J is TRBJ1-5 and V is TRBV6-6, with D uncertain. CDR1 and CDR2 from the germline V gene are MNHNY and SVGAGI (reference sequence). This CDR3 is 15 amino acids long. With 6 bases removed from V and 4 bases from J, the gap between germline ends came to 16 bases. The CDR3 protein is CASSPQIGENQPQHF. In DNA, the CDR3 is TGTGCCAGCAGCCCCCAAATTGGGGAGAATCAGCCCCAGCATTTT.

The genes are TRBV19 and TRBJ1-5; D is unclear. Germline loops: CDR1 LNHDA, CDR2 SQIVND (reference sequence). The CDR3 covers 14 residues. The V gene lost 4 bases and the J gene lost 8 bases, with 15 bases spanning the gap. The CDR3 reads CASSTPTQREPQHF. For the CDR3, the DNA is TGTGCCAGTAGTACCCCAACACAAAGGGAGCCCCAGCATTTT.

The genes are TRBV5-4 and TRBJ1-2; 11 bases match TRBD1. J gave up 6 bases and V 3 bases, and 7 bases lay outside the gene matches. Germline-derived CDR1 and CDR2 are SGHNT and YYREEE (reference sequence). The CDR3 runs 15 residues. For the CDR3, the DNA is TGTGCCAGCAGCTCCCCCGGACAGGGGGCTCATGGCTACACCTTC. Translation: CASSSPGQGAHGYTF.

The chain is built from TRBV11-1 and TRBJ2-2, with TRBD1 matching over 7 bases. Per the germline V gene, CDR1 is SGHAT and CDR2 is FQDESV (reference sequence). The junction had 6 bases not matched to a gene; V was cut back by 5 bases and J by 0 bases. The CDR3 extends over 16 amino acids. The CDR3 loop reads CASSRFRGSNTGELFF. DNA of the CDR3: TGTGCCAGCAGCAGATTCAGGGGGTCGAACACCGGGGAGCTGTTTTTT. The full variable domain, in which reference TRBV11-1 and TRBJ2-2 provide the parts outside the CDR3, is EAEVAQSPRYKITEKSQAVAFWCDPISGHATLYWYRQILGQGPELLVQFQDESVVDDSQLPKDRFSAERLKGVDSTLKIQPAELGDSAMYLCASSRFRGSNTGELFFGEGSRLTVL.

J is TRBJ1-5 and V is TRBV19, with D maybe TRBD1 (5 bases). The length of the CDR3 is 14 residues. V dropped 6 bases and J dropped 3 bases, with 12 bases sitting between them. The germline V gene encodes CDR1 LNHDA and CDR2 SQIVND (reference sequence). CDR3 amino acids: CASRRGDSNQPQHF. The CDR3 DNA follows: TGTGCCAGTAGACGAGGGGACTCCAATCAGCCCCAGCATTTT.

This clone is medium-sized. The chain recombines TRBV9 with TRBJ1-1; D gene ambiguous. This CDR3 is 15 amino acids long. From germline, CDR1 is SGDLS and CDR2 YYNGEE. Trimming took off 3 bases at V and 2 bases at J, with 14 bases between the two ends. CDR3 protein: CASSAQDRYNTEAFF. The CDR3 coding sequence is TGTGCCAGCAGCGCCCAGGACCGTTACAACACTGAAGCTTTCTTT.

V is TRBV28 and J is TRBJ2-7, with D tentatively TRBD1 or TRBD2 (7 bases each). Germline-derived CDR1 and CDR2 are MDHEN and SYDVKM. V shed 8 bases and J shed 2 bases, with 16 bases lying between them. The CDR3 runs to 14 residues. As DNA, the CDR3 is TGTGCCAGCCGCGGGAGACAGGGAACCTACGAGCAGTACTTC. Translation: CASRGRQGTYEQYF.

This chain joins TRBV2 and TRBJ2-7, with 8 positions matching TRBD2. The ends lost 8 bases at V and 1 base at J; junction bases unmatched: 10. Germline V lookup: CDR1 SNHLY, CDR2 FYNNEI. The CDR3 totals 15 residues. CDR3: CASDAGIAGSYEQYF. Written as DNA, the CDR3 is TGTGCCAGCGACGCCGGGATAGCGGGGTCCTACGAGCAGTACTTC. The complete variable domain, with remaining parts taken from reference TRBV2 and TRBJ2-7, reads EPEVTQTPSHQVTQMGQEVILRCVPISNHLYFYWYRQILGQKVEFLVSFYNNEISEKSEIFDDQFSVERPDGSNFTLKIRSTKLEDSAMYFCASDAGIAGSYEQYFGPGTRLTVT.

This sequence joins TRBV9 and TRBJ2-1; D unclear. CDR1 SGDLS and CDR2 YYNGEE come from the germline V gene. The germline V and J ends were trimmed by 0 bases and 4 bases, with 5 bases remaining between them. This CDR3 spans 13 amino acids. CDR3 region: CASSVGQYNEQFF. The CDR3 DNA is TGTGCCAGCAGCGTAGGCCAGTACAATGAGCAGTTCTTC.

The gene calls are TRBV6-5 and TRBJ2-7; D not resolved. Trimming took off 5 bases at V and 4 bases at J, with 6 bases between the two ends. Germline V gene lookup returns CDR1 MNHEY and CDR2 SVGAGI. This CDR3 is 11 amino acids long. CDR3 amino acids: CASSPNYEQYF. In DNA form, the CDR3 reads TGTGCCAGCAGTCCGAATTACGAGCAGTACTTC.

V and J are TRBV2 and TRBJ2-7; 8 nucleotides line up with TRBD1. There are 14 residues in the CDR3. The J segment lost 9 bases and the V segment lost 5 bases, leaving 12 bases of the junction unmatched. Germline lookup yields CDR1 SNHLY and CDR2 FYNNEI. As DNA, the CDR3 is TGTGCCAGCAGTACCTCGGACAGGGCCTTAGTGCAGTACTTC. Its translation is CASSTSDRALVQYF.

The V call is TRBV29-1, the J call TRBJ2-7; TRBD1 matches at 9 bases. Germline V gene data show CDR1 as SQVTM and CDR2 as ANQGSEA. The V and J ends lost 7 bases and 3 bases, in that order; junction bases with no gene match: 7. This CDR3 has 13 amino acids. Here the CDR3 reads CSARTGVLYEQYF. In nucleotides, the CDR3 is TGCAGCGCCCGGACAGGGGTCCTCTACGAGCAGTACTTC.

V usage is TRBV6-1 and J usage is TRBJ1-5; D unresolved. Germline CDR1 is MNHNS and CDR2 is SASEGT. The CDR3 spans 13 residues. V shed 7 bases and J shed 6 bases, with 13 bases lying between them. CDR3 protein: CASNTGERQPQHF. The CDR3 nucleotides read TGTGCCAGCAACACCGGTGAACGTCAGCCCCAGCATTTT.

This sequence joins TRBV19 and TRBJ1-2; D is uncertain. Trimming took 3 bases from V and 8 from J, leaving 13 bases between them. There are 13 residues in the CDR3. The germline V gene has CDR1 LNHDA and CDR2 SQIVND (reference sequence). CDR3 protein: CASSMVAGEGYTF. CDR3 DNA: TGTGCCAGTAGTATGGTTGCCGGTGAGGGCTACACCTTC.